Below, 24 T cell receptor beta chains from the same sample are listed, as sequenced in a study of early T cells in non-severe SARS-CoV-2 infection. Via MiXCR, TCRdb re-called the 5' RACE reads, giving one row per CDR3 protein. The top ten clones hold approximately 9.8% of a sample with more than 50,000 distinct CDR3 sequences, about 13% of them seen once. The material sequenced was whole blood. These receptors all stem from an adult who was a healthcare worker with PCR-confirmed SARS-CoV-2 infection or an uninfected control (not recorded which).

Concerning this clonotype: A single base separates this from a much larger clone, so it may be a read error. The chain combines TRBV7-3 with TRBJ2-2, with a tentative D call TRBD2 (5 bases). The CDR3 covers 13 residues. Germline CDR1 is SGHTA and CDR2 is FQGTGA. The chain's CDR3 is CTSRYGGTGELFF. DNA of the CDR3: TGTACCAGCCGATACGGAGGCACCGGGGAGCTGTTTTTT.

This clonotype was observed a handful of times. This rearrangement joins TRBV2 to TRBJ1-5, with TRBD1 identical over 7 bases. The CDR3 is 14 amino acids. Per germline, CDR1 SNHLY and CDR2 FYNNEI. The ends lost 6 bases at V and 5 bases at J; junction bases unmatched: 7. CDR3 residues: CASSVRDRHQPQHF. The CDR3 DNA is TGTGCCAGCAGCGTCCGGGACAGACATCAGCCCCAGCATTTT.

This clonotype showed up many times. The V and J genes are TRBV20-1 and TRBJ2-7, with D maybe TRBD2 (6 bases). Germline V gives CDR1 DFQATT, CDR2 SNEGSKA (reference sequence). The CDR3 has 13 amino acids. Trimming stripped 2 bases from V and 9 bases from J, with 17 bases between. CDR3 sequence reads: CSARLEVAGRQYF. DNA of the CDR3: TGCAGTGCTAGATTGGAGGTCGCGGGACGGCAGTACTTC.

This clonotype was seen a handful of times. The CDR3, as DNA: TGTGCCAGCAGCTTTCAGGGGGCGCGGGACTATGGCTACACCTTC. Translating gives CASSFQGARDYGYTF. The V call is TRBV7-2, the J call TRBJ1-2; TRBD1 agrees at 8 bases. The CDR3 is made up of 15 amino acids. CDR1 is SGHTA, CDR2 FQGNSA, per germline. Trimming took 3 bases from V and 3 from J; bases not matched to a gene: 6.

The chain is built from TRBV9 and TRBJ2-1; D not certain. The V gene's germline CDR1 is SGDLS and CDR2 YYNGEE. Trimming removed 1 base at V and 0 bases at J, with 5 bases between. The CDR3 totals 14 residues. The CDR3 nucleotides read TGTGCCAGCAGCGTATACGACTCCTACAATGAGCAGTTCTTC. Residues: CASSVYDSYNEQFF. Full variable domain (outside the CDR3, taken from reference TRBV9 and TRBJ2-1): DSGVTQTPKHLITATGQRVTLRCSPRSGDLSVYWYQQSLDQGLQFLIQYYNGEERAKGNILERFSAQQFPDLHSELNLSSLELGDSALYFCASSVYDSYNEQFFGPGTRLTVL.

This clonotype occurred a few times. This rearrangement joins TRBV5-1 to TRBJ1-5, with D possibly matching TRBD1 (6 bases). The CDR3 runs to 14 residues. Germline V lookup: CDR1 SGHRS, CDR2 YFSETQ. Trimming took off 3 bases at V and 7 bases at J, with 14 bases between the two ends. The chain's CDR3 is CASSSQGLWQPQHF. DNA for the CDR3: TGCGCCAGCAGCTCACAGGGTTTGTGGCAGCCCCAGCATTTT.

This clonotype was counted ten times or more. DNA for the CDR3: TGCAGTGCTATTACCGAGGGGAATGAGCAGTTCTTC. It yields the protein CSAITEGNEQFF. The chain links TRBV20-1 to TRBJ2-1; D possibly matches TRBD1 or TRBD2 (5 bases each). The CDR3 loop spans 12 amino acids. Germline CDR1 is DFQATT and CDR2 is SNEGSKA (reference sequence). The V end was cut by 4 bases, the J end by 7 bases, with 11 bases between.

The sample holds a few counts of this clonotype. This chain links TRBV11-2 with TRBJ2-6; no clear D. Between the trimmed V and J ends, which lost 2 bases and 0 bases, there was a span of 17 bases. Germline V gene sequence: CDR1 SGHAT, CDR2 FQNNGV. This CDR3 region has 19 residues. CDR3 amino acids: CASSLFSVTKRSGANVLTF. CDR3 sequence (DNA): TGTGCCAGCAGCTTATTTAGTGTGACGAAACGCTCTGGGGCCAACGTCCTGACTTTC.

V gene TRBV28 combines with J gene TRBJ2-3, with D perhaps matching TRBD1 (5 bases). The CDR3 loop spans 14 amino acids. Trimming took 6 bases from V and 11 from J, leaving 21 bases between them. The germline CDR1 and CDR2 sequences are MDHEN and SYDVKM. CDR3 in DNA: TGTGCCAGCAGCGCCCCCGCTCGACAGTCAAGGCAGTATTTT. Protein: CASSAPARQSRQYF.

This clonotype was recorded many times. This chain joins TRBV5-5 and TRBJ1-2; the D is unclear. The CDR3 is 14 residues long. V lost 0 bases to trimming and J lost 0 bases, with 6 bases between them. Germline CDR1 and CDR2: SGHKS and YYEKEE (reference sequence). CDR3 bases: TGTGCCAGCAGCTTGGGGGGAGCTAACTATGGCTACACCTTC. It yields the protein CASSLGGANYGYTF.

This clonotype showed up many times. The chain uses TRBV11-2 and TRBJ2-7, with D perhaps TRBD1 or TRBD2 (6 bases each). This CDR3 is built from 15 residues. V lost 4 bases and J lost 0, with 13 bases in between. Per germline, CDR1 SGHAT and CDR2 FQNNGV. The CDR3 reads CASSSVGGASYEQYF. As DNA, the CDR3 is TGTGCCAGCAGCTCCGTGGGGGGCGCCTCCTACGAGCAGTACTTC.

The chain carries TRBV7-2 and TRBJ2-5; D gene uncertain. V lost 1 base and J lost 3, with 9 bases in between. The CDR3 is 14 amino acids. Germline V gene lookup returns CDR1 SGHTA and CDR2 FQGNSA. DNA for the CDR3: TGTGCCAGCAGCTTAGGGACCACAGAAGAGACCCAGTACTTC. Amino acids: CASSLGTTEETQYF.

This chain joins TRBV6-4 and TRBJ2-3, with D possibly matching TRBD2 (6 bases). The CDR3 is 13 amino acids. Germline V gives CDR1 MRHNA, CDR2 SNTAGT. Trimming left V 5 bases short and J 0 bases short, with 6 bases between. CDR3 loop: CASSSGSTDTQYF. CDR3 nucleotide sequence: TGTGCCAGCAGTAGCGGGAGCACAGATACGCAGTATTTT.

This clonotype was picked up many times. The chain has TRBV5-1 and TRBJ2-7; 8 nucleotides align to TRBD1. Germline lookup yields CDR1 SGHRS and CDR2 YFSETQ. Trimming cost V 2 bases and J 6 bases; bases outside gene matches: 10. The CDR3 runs 15 residues. CDR3 residues: CASSFRSGQGSEQYF. The CDR3 DNA reads as TGCGCCAGCAGCTTTCGATCAGGACAGGGCAGCGAGCAGTACTTC.

V usage is TRBV9 and J usage is TRBJ2-6; 10 bases line up with TRBD1. The CDR3 consists of 16 residues. The V segment lost 3 bases and the J segment 2 bases; nucleotides outside the gene matches: 2. The V gene's germline CDR1 is SGDLS and CDR2 YYNGEE. The CDR3 sequence: CASSADRGAGANVLTF. The CDR3 nucleotides are TGTGCCAGCAGCGCGGACAGGGGGGCTGGGGCCAACGTCCTGACTTTC.

A few counts support this clonotype. The CDR3 spells CASSVVGTGQNIQYF. CDR3 DNA: TGTGCCAGCAGCGTAGTAGGGACAGGGCAAAACATTCAGTACTTC. The gene calls are TRBV9 and TRBJ2-4; 9 nucleotides match TRBD1. The germline gives CDR1 SGDLS, CDR2 YYNGEE. This CDR3 spans 15 amino acids. V lost 0 bases to trimming and J lost 5 bases; unmatched junction nucleotides: 3. The whole variable domain, filled in from reference TRBV9 and TRBJ2-4, reads DSGVTQTPKHLITATGQRVTLRCSPRSGDLSVYWYQQSLDQGLQFLIQYYNGEERAKGNILERFSAQQFPDLHSELNLSSLELGDSALYFCASSVVGTGQNIQYFGAGTRLSVL.

This clonotype was observed once. This may stem from a read error, because a much larger clone lies one nucleotide away. J is TRBJ1-2 and V is TRBV15, with D perhaps TRBD1 (5 bases). CDR1 and CDR2 (germline): LNHNV, YYDKDF (reference sequence). The CDR3 length is 14 residues. As DNA, the CDR3 is TGTGTCACCAGCAGGGAGGCAGGGACCTATGGCTACACCTTC. Its protein is CVTSREAGTYGYTF. The full variable domain, in which reference TRBV15 and TRBJ1-2 provide the parts outside the CDR3, is DAMVIQNPRYQVTQFGKPVTLSCSQTLNHNVMYWYQQKSSQAPKLLFHYYDKDFNNEADTPDNFQSRRPNTSFCFLDIRSPGLGDTAMYLCVTSREAGTYGYTFGSGTRLTVV.

This chain links TRBV5-4 with TRBJ2-7; the D gene could be TRBD1 or TRBD2 (5 bases each). The CDR3 length is 14 residues. Germline V CDR1 and CDR2: SGHNT, YYREEE (reference sequence). The V end was cut by 0 bases, the J end by 2 bases, with 9 bases between. Written as DNA, the CDR3 is TGTGCCAGCAGCTTGGACTGGGGGACCTACGAGCAGTACTTC. This gives the protein CASSLDWGTYEQYF.

This clonotype was seen a few times. This chain joins TRBV12-3 or TRBV12-4 and TRBJ1-2, with 9 bases fitting TRBD1. The ends lost 5 bases at V and 5 bases at J; junction bases unmatched: 9. CDR3 length equals 15 residues. The CDR3 loop reads CASSANRDRAYGYTF. The CDR3 DNA follows: TGTGCCAGCAGTGCTAACCGGGACAGGGCTTATGGCTACACCTTC.

This clonotype was observed many times. The chain is built from TRBV6-6 and TRBJ1-4, with TRBD1 matching 7 bases. This CDR3 has 11 amino acids. Germline CDR1 is MNHNY and CDR2 is SVGAGI (reference sequence). J was trimmed by 10 bases and V by 8 bases; bases with no gene match: 4. CDR3 protein: CASSGGGKLFF. DNA for the CDR3: TGTGCCAGCTCAGGGGGGGGAAAACTGTTTTTT.

At least ten counts were recorded for this clonotype. J is TRBJ1-1 and V is TRBV7-9; 7 bases match TRBD1. This CDR3 has 16 amino acids. The germline gives CDR1 SEHNR, CDR2 FQNEAQ (reference sequence). J gave up 1 base and V 3 bases, and 8 bases lay outside the gene matches. The chain's CDR3 is CASSFPPGTENTEAFF. The CDR3 bases are TGTGCCAGCAGCTTCCCCCCCGGGACAGAGAACACTGAAGCTTTCTTT.

This clonotype has a count of ten or more. This chain uses TRBV10-3 with TRBJ1-1; 7 nucleotides align to TRBD1. V shed 5 bases and J 4 bases; nucleotides not matched to a gene: 7. This CDR3 has 14 amino acids. The germline gives CDR1 ENHRY, CDR2 SYGVKD. The chain's CDR3 is CAISSGTVSTEAFF. The CDR3 region has the DNA TGTGCCATCAGTTCCGGGACAGTTAGCACTGAAGCTTTCTTT.

This clonotype was found many times. CDR3 residues: CASSQMGEQFF. CDR3 bases: TGCGCCAGCAGCCAAATGGGTGAGCAGTTCTTC. The chain uses TRBV4-1 and TRBJ2-1; D not resolved. The germline gives CDR1 MGHRA, CDR2 YSYEKL. V lost 2 bases and J lost 9, with 5 bases in between. This CDR3 is built from 11 residues.

This clonotype was counted only a few times. The rearrangement joins TRBV11-2 to TRBJ2-7; D tentatively fits TRBD1 or TRBD2 (6 bases each). The CDR3 is made up of 14 amino acids. The V and J ends lost 6 bases and 5 bases respectively, with 17 bases between them. Germline V gene sequence: CDR1 SGHAT, CDR2 FQNNGV. This CDR3 is CASRHYKGGHEQYF. DNA for the CDR3: TGTGCCAGCAGACACTACAAGGGGGGCCACGAGCAGTACTTC. The full variable domain, with the rest looked up from reference TRBV11-2 and TRBJ2-7, is EAGVAQSPRYKIIEKRQSVAFWCNPISGHATLYWYQQILGQGPKLLIQFQNNGVVDDSQLPKDRFSAERLKGVDSTLKIQPAKLEDSAVYLCASRHYKGGHEQYFGPGTRLTVT.